These T cell receptor beta chains were read from a single sample in a study of blood T cell repertoires in COVID-19. Profiled with immunoSEQ multiplex PCR; TCRdb holds only in-frame clones, not every one. Of around 270,000 clones listed, roughly 89% are singletons. The sequencing input was peripheral blood. The source of these receptors is a man in his forties with acute or convalescent COVID-19. CDR3s include the opening cysteine and the closing phenylalanine or tryptophan. Fields, in order: J gene, V gene, CDR3 protein.

j_gene: TRBJ1-1; v_gene: TRBV9; CDR3aa: CASSVGVAGGIDTEAFF
j_gene: TRBJ2-7; v_gene: TRBV7-2; CDR3aa: CASSLAPGTGVEQYF
j_gene: TRBJ1-1; v_gene: TRBV6-5; CDR3aa: CASRLPGSRNTEAFF
j_gene: TRBJ2-7; v_gene: TRBV6-6; CDR3aa: CASSTRGGGATYEQYF
j_gene: TRBJ2-3; v_gene: TRBV27; CDR3aa: CASSPLRGGADTQYF
j_gene: TRBJ1-2; v_gene: TRBV9; CDR3aa: CASSAGQGRYGYTF
j_gene: TRBJ1-4; v_gene: TRBV20-1; CDR3aa: CSASDWTGPTREKLFF
j_gene: TRBJ1-2; v_gene: TRBV5-6; CDR3aa: CASAWTADGYTF
j_gene: TRBJ2-1; v_gene: TRBV9; CDR3aa: CASSAHRVSSYNEQFF
j_gene: TRBJ2-7; v_gene: TRBV5-1; CDR3aa: CASSRTSGEQYF
j_gene: TRBJ2-1; v_gene: TRBV9; CDR3aa: CASSPSPGQKQFF
j_gene: TRBJ2-3; v_gene: TRBV5-1; CDR3aa: CASSFSYGSSRDTQYF
j_gene: TRBJ2-2; v_gene: TRBV12-5; CDR3aa: CASGLMDGGGAGELFF
j_gene: TRBJ2-1; v_gene: TRBV2; CDR3aa: CATSTGPQSNEQFF
j_gene: TRBJ1-1; v_gene: TRBV29-1; CDR3aa: CSVSGQGLPEAFF